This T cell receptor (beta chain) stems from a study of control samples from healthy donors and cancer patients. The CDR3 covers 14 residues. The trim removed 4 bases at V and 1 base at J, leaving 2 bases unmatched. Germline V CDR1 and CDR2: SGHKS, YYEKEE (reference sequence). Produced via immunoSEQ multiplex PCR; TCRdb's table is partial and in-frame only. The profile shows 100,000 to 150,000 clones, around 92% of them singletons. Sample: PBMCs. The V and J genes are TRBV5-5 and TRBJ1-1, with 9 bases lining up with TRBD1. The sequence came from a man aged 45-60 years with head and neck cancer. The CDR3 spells CASSETGGNTEAFF. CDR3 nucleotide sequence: TGTGCCAGCAGCGAGACAGGGGGGAACACTGAAGCTTTCTTT.